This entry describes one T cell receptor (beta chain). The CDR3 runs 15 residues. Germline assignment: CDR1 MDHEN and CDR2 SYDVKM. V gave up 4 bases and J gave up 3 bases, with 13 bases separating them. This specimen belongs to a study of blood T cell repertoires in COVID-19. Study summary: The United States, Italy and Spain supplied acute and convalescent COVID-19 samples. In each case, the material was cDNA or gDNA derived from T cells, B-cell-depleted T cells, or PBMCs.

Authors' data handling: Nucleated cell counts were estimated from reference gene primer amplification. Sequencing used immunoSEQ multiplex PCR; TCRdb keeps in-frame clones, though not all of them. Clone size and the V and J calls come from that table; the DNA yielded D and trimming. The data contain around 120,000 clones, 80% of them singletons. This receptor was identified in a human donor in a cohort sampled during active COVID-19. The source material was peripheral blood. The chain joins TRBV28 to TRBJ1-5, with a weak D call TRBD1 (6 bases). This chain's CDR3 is CASSSYGTFNQPQHF. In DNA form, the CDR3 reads TGTGCCAGCAGTTCATACGGGACATTCAATCAGCCCCAGCATTTT.